Described below is a single T cell receptor beta chain sequence and its context. Its antigen remains unknown. These data come from a study of cytomegalovirus exposure and HLA in healthy donors. Study-wide results and caveats: Association with HLA alleles at 0.05 false discovery rate was found for around 17,000 TCR beta sequences in a later analysis. The study labeled around 160 TCR beta chains cytomegalovirus-associated. The likely explanation for a cluster of highly shared sequence variants was sequencing artifact. In a later analysis, productive TCRs from donors in an Asian-associated ancestry cluster reportedly carried fewer N-insertions than the cohort mean.

Trimming stripped 3 bases from V and 0 bases from J, with 13 bases between. The CDR3 has 16 residues. Germline V gives CDR1 KGHSH, CDR2 LQKENI. PCR was performed using 60 Vbeta and 13 Jbeta primers. Repertoires were generated with immunoSEQ multiplex PCR, while TCRdb's copy carries only in-frame clones and drops some. The sample comprises roughly 130,000 clones, 75% to 85% of which are singletons, and about 2.5% rests with the top ten. The genes are TRBV18 and TRBJ2-3; D is possibly TRBD1 (7 bases). The material sequenced was PBMCs. The clonotype comes from a man aged 25 to 40 in good health and CMV-seronegative. CDR3 sequence (DNA): TGTGCCAGCTCACCTCGGCAGGGGGGTAGCACAGATACGCAGTATTTT. It encodes CASSPRQGGSTDTQYF.